In this sample, the clone carrying this TCR beta chain turned up once. The entry originates in a study of blood T cell repertoires in COVID-19. Study background: The samples span acute and convalescent COVID-19 from the United States, Italy and Spain. Nucleic acid was either cDNA or gDNA, and it came from T cells, B-cell-depleted T cells, or PBMCs.

While infection was still active, Seattle patients were enrolled and then followed longitudinally. This CDR3 has 13 residues. Trimming took 4 bases from V and 8 from J, leaving 14 bases between them. As handled by the study authors: Reference gene primers were amplified, and this amplification served to estimate nucleated cell counts. Method: immunoSEQ multiplex PCR; TCRdb's copy keeps in-frame clones and lacks some. V, J and clone size reflect that table, while D and trimming were determined from the DNA. The data hold hundreds of thousands of clones, with around nine tenths observed a single time. The sequence was collected from a woman in her 70s with COVID-19, enrolled during active disease. The material sequenced was peripheral blood. The rearrangement joins TRBV5-3 to TRBJ2-3; possibly TRBD2 for D (6 bases). TRBV5-3 is an open reading frame whose function is uncertain. CDR3 amino acids: CARSGGGLGTQYF. CDR3 DNA: TGTGCCAGAAGCGGTGGGGGACTTGGTACGCAGTATTTT.